Each of the 22 T cell receptor beta chains below was sequenced from the same sample in a study of T cell changes during pregnancy in multiple sclerosis. TCRdb's table, derived via immunoSEQ multiplex PCR, lists solely in-frame clones and lacks some. The sample lists some 30,000 clones, roughly 86% occurring once. The source material was CD8+ T cells from peripheral blood mononuclear cells, sampled before pregnancy. These receptors were taken from a female donor with multiple sclerosis, enrolled in a pregnancy study.

V and J are TRBV6-6 and TRBJ2-5; tentative D call: TRBD2 (5 bases). The germline CDR1 and CDR2 sequences are MNHNY and SVGAGI (reference sequence). Deletions cut 4 bases from V and 5 bases from J, with 20 bases between. The CDR3 runs 16 residues. CDR3 nucleotides: TGTGCCAGCAGTTCAAAAGACTATATTGTTAGGGAGACCCAGTACTTC. Amino acid sequence: CASSSKDYIVRETQYF.

The rearrangement joins TRBV2 to TRBJ2-7; weak D call: TRBD2 (6 bases). Trimming removed 4 bases at V and 0 bases at J, with 10 bases between. Germline CDR1 SNHLY, CDR2 FYNNEI. This CDR3 has 14 amino acids. CDR3 loop: CASSGGESSYEQYF. CDR3 in DNA: TGTGCCAGCAGTGGCGGGGAGAGCTCCTACGAGCAGTACTTC.

The CDR3, as DNA: TGTGCCAGCAGTGGGGGGCGGGGGGCCTACAATGAGCAGTTCTTC. Amino acid sequence: CASSGGRGAYNEQFF. The chain employs TRBV2 and TRBJ2-1; 8 bases match TRBD2. Germline values: CDR1 SNHLY, CDR2 FYNNEI. J was trimmed by 2 bases and V by 4 bases; bases with no gene match: 4. The CDR3 runs to 15 residues.

V and J are TRBV4-3 and TRBJ2-3; 9 bases align to TRBD2. The CDR3 loop spans 17 amino acids. Germline V gene data show CDR1 as LGHNA and CDR2 as YSLEER. J gave up 1 base and V 0 bases, and 5 bases lay outside the gene matches. The DNA for the CDR3 is TGCGCCAGCAGCCAAGATTGGGCTAGCGGGGGCACAGATACGCAGTATTTT. It specifies CASSQDWASGGTDTQYF.

The V gene is TRBV18, the J gene TRBJ2-7, with 7 nucleotides matching TRBD1. CDR3 length equals 13 residues. The germline V gene has CDR1 KGHSH and CDR2 LQKENI. V shed 4 bases, J shed 3 bases, and the junction held 3 bases outside the gene matches. CDR3 amino acids: CASSLGTDYEQYF. CDR3 bases: TGTGCCAGCTCACTCGGGACAGACTACGAGCAGTACTTC.

This chain links TRBV28 with TRBJ1-5, with D unclear. V gave up 1 base and J gave up 0 bases, with 4 bases separating them. The germline CDR1 and CDR2 sequences are MDHEN and SYDVKM. The CDR3 length is 14 residues. The DNA for the CDR3 is TGTGCCAGCAGTTTATATAGTAGCAATCAGCCCCAGCATTTT. It yields the protein CASSLYSSNQPQHF.

The chain combines TRBV21-1 with TRBJ2-7; the DNA was not compared with TRBD1, the D call given in the table. TRBV21-1 is listed as a pseudogene. There are 14 residues in the CDR3. CDR3 sequence reads: CASFGTEHSYEQYF. Written as DNA, the CDR3 is TGTGCCAGCTTCGGGACAGAACACTCCTACGAGCAGTACTTC.

The chain has TRBV10-3 and TRBJ1-2; the D gene is possibly TRBD1 (5 bases). This CDR3 is 15 amino acids long. Trimming stripped 6 bases from V and 0 bases from J, with 14 bases between. Germline CDR1 reads ENHRY; CDR2 reads SYGVKD. The CDR3: CAISEGPRANYGYTF. In DNA, the CDR3 is TGTGCCATCAGCGAGGGGCCCAGGGCTAACTATGGCTACACCTTC.

J is TRBJ2-7 and V is TRBV11-1; possibly TRBD2 for D (5 bases). This CDR3 comprises 12 residues. Germline V gives CDR1 SGHAT, CDR2 FQDESV (reference sequence). The germline V and J ends were trimmed by 6 bases and 3 bases, with 9 bases remaining between them. The CDR3 spells CASSRGSYEQYF. As DNA, the CDR3 is TGTGCCAGCAGTAGAGGGAGCTACGAGCAGTACTTC.

The genes are TRBV7-8 and TRBJ2-1; 8 bases align to TRBD2. The junction had 5 bases not matched to a gene; V was cut back by 1 base and J by 9 bases. Germline V gene sequence: CDR1 SGHVS, CDR2 FQNEAQ. The CDR3 loop spans 14 amino acids. The DNA of the CDR3 is TGTGCCAGCAGCTTAGGAGCGGGAGCTATTGAGCAGTTCTTC. It specifies CASSLGAGAIEQFF.

The chain employs TRBV7-8 and TRBJ2-7; weak D call: TRBD2 (6 bases). The CDR3 is 15 amino acids. Germline V CDR1 and CDR2: SGHVS, FQNEAQ. Between the trimmed V and J ends, which lost 5 bases and 0 bases, there was a span of 14 bases. The CDR3 sequence is CASSMGTASSYEQYF. The CDR3 coding sequence is TGTGCCAGCAGCATGGGGACTGCAAGCTCCTACGAGCAGTACTTC.

The chain uses TRBV7-9 and TRBJ1-4, with D possibly TRBD1 on 6 matching bases. Looked up from germline, CDR1 is SEHNR and CDR2 is FQNEAQ (reference sequence). Trimming stripped 5 bases from V and 7 bases from J, with 11 bases between. CDR3 length equals 13 residues. The DNA for the CDR3 is TGTGCCAGCAGCAAACAGGGAAGTGAAAAACTGTTTTTT. It translates to CASSKQGSEKLFF.

The chain uses TRBV30 and TRBJ1-5; TRBD1 agrees at 8 bases. Losses at the gene ends were 2 bases for V and 4 bases for J; bases not matched to a gene: 4. Per the germline V gene, CDR1 is GTSNPN and CDR2 is SVGIG (reference sequence). This CDR3 comprises 14 residues. This CDR3 reads CAWSPGTGNQPQHF. The CDR3 coding sequence is TGTGCCTGGAGTCCCGGGACAGGAAATCAGCCCCAGCATTTT.

The chain couples TRBV4-1 to TRBJ2-7; TRBD2 aligns across 11 bases. Germline V gene lookup returns CDR1 MGHRA and CDR2 YSYEKL. The CDR3 contains 18 residues. The trim removed 0 bases at V and 2 bases at J, leaving 9 bases unmatched. The CDR3 DNA reads as TGCGCCAGCAGCCAAGATGGGACACTAGCGGGAGTTACCTACGAGCAGTACTTC. It encodes CASSQDGTLAGVTYEQYF.

The gene calls are TRBV27 and TRBJ2-5; 10 positions agree with TRBD2. Looked up from germline, CDR1 is MNHEY and CDR2 is SMNVEV (reference sequence). J gave up 2 bases and V 6 bases, and 3 bases lay outside the gene matches. The CDR3 totals 14 residues. CDR3 nucleotides: TGTGCCAGCAGAATAGCGGGGGGACAAGAGACCCAGTACTTC. Translated, it gives CASRIAGGQETQYF.

The rearrangement joins TRBV4-2 to TRBJ2-3; TRBD1 is a possible D gene (6 bases). The germline V and J ends were trimmed by 2 bases and 3 bases, with 18 bases remaining between them. Germline CDR1 reads LGHNA; CDR2 reads YNFKEQ. The CDR3 covers 17 residues. The CDR3 reads CASSQQAGGGGTDTQYF. DNA of the CDR3: TGTGCCAGCAGCCAACAGGCGGGTGGGGGCGGAACAGATACGCAGTATTTT.

The chain uses TRBV10-3 and TRBJ2-3, with 7 bases that match TRBD2. This CDR3 spans 13 amino acids. The germline CDR1 and CDR2 sequences are ENHRY and SYGVKD. Losses at the gene ends were 6 bases for V and 1 base for J; bases not matched to a gene: 1. CDR3 DNA sequence: TGTGCCATCAGACTAGCGCGCACAGATACGCAGTATTTT. As protein: CAIRLARTDTQYF.

This rearrangement joins TRBV5-1 to TRBJ1-1; D is unclear. Germline V gives CDR1 SGHRS, CDR2 YFSETQ. The ends were cut back, 3 bases at V and 7 bases at J, with 7 bases in the middle. This CDR3 is 11 amino acids long. Here the CDR3 reads CASSSGSEAFF. The CDR3 DNA is TGCGCCAGCAGCTCTGGGAGTGAAGCTTTCTTT.

The chain has TRBV5-1 and TRBJ2-1; no reliable D call. This CDR3 is 15 amino acids long. V lost 0 bases, J lost 0 bases, and 7 bases lay in between. Germline CDR1 is SGHRS and CDR2 is YFSETQ. CDR3 sequence (DNA): TGCGCCAGCAGCTTGGGACTGAGCTCCTACAATGAGCAGTTCTTC. This codes for CASSLGLSSYNEQFF.

The CDR3 DNA follows: TGTGCCAGCGGACAGGGGTTCGATCAGCCCCAGCATTTT. It yields the protein CASGQGFDQPQHF. This sequence joins TRBV7-9 and TRBJ1-5; TRBD1 aligns across 9 bases. The CDR3 extends over 13 amino acids. The germline gives CDR1 SEHNR, CDR2 FQNEAQ (reference sequence). V lost 8 bases and J lost 5; bases outside the gene matches: 4.

This chain connects TRBV6-1 to TRBJ1-1; D unresolved. V gave up 2 bases and J gave up 3 bases, with 10 bases separating them. The CDR3 extends over 14 amino acids. Germline CDR1 reads MNHNS; CDR2 reads SASEGT. The CDR3 protein is CASSEREDYTEAFF. The CDR3 DNA follows: TGTGCCAGCAGTGAAAGAGAGGACTACACTGAAGCTTTCTTT.

This chain uses TRBV5-1 with TRBJ1-2; a weak D match, TRBD1 (6 bases). CDR3 length equals 15 residues. V dropped 0 bases and J dropped 1 base, with 10 bases sitting between them. Per the germline V gene, CDR1 is SGHRS and CDR2 is YFSETQ. The CDR3 DNA follows: TGCGCCAGCAGCTTGGATGGGGGCTTTAACTATGGCTACACCTTC. As protein: CASSLDGGFNYGYTF. The full variable domain, its missing parts supplied by reference TRBV5-1 and TRBJ1-2, is KAGVTQTPRYLIKTRGQQVTLSCSPISGHRSVSWYQQTPGQGLQFLFEYFSETQRNKGNFPGRFSGRQFSNSRSEMNVSTLELGDSALYLCASSLDGGFNYGYTFGSGTRLTVV.